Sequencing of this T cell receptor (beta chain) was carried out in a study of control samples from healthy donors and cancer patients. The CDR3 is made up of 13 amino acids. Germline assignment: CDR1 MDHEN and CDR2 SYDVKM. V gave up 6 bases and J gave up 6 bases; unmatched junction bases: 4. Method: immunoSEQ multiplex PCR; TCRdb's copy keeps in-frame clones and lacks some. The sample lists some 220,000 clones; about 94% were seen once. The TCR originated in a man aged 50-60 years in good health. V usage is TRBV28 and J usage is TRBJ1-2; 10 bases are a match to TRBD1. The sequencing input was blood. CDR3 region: CASRPDRGHGYTF. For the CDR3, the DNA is TGTGCCAGCAGACCTGACAGGGGGCATGGCTACACCTTC.